This TCR beta chain came from a study of identical twins. This clonotype has a handful of counts. TCRdb recomputed calls from the 5' RACE reads with MiXCR, one row per CDR3 protein. The sample lists a few hundred thousand distinct CDR3 sequences; 9% to 15% were seen once. The same specimen was also included in a second study, on yellow fever vaccine responses in identical twins.

Specimen: CD8+ T cells sorted from blood. The receptor's source is a woman aged 18-29 years in good health.

For the CDR3, the DNA is TGTGCCAGCAGTCCTAGCGGGAGGGCGTTGACAGATACGCAGTATTTT. Amino acids: CASSPSGRALTDTQYF. The chain recombines TRBV9 with TRBJ2-3; 12 positions agree with TRBD2. The CDR3 is 16 residues long. V shed 5 bases, J shed 3 bases, and the junction held 7 bases outside the gene matches. The V gene's germline CDR1 is SGDLS and CDR2 YYNGEE.